Listed below are T cell receptor beta chains from one sample, sequenced in a study of OX40 agonist ivuxolimab in advanced cancers. Repertoires were generated with immunoSEQ multiplex PCR, while TCRdb's copy carries only in-frame clones and drops some. The sample comprises 90,000 to 120,000 clones, 91% of which are singletons, and roughly 1.1% rests with the top ten. The sequencing here drew on CD4+ or CD8+ T cells sorted from blood, taken in a trial of the OX40 agonist ivuxolimab. The source of these receptors is an adult with an advanced solid tumor such as melanoma, head and neck, liver or kidney cancer. Each CDR3 is given with its conserved first and last residue. Each record gives: V gene, D gene, J gene, clone size, CDR3 protein, CDR3 DNA. The D gene is left open where the match is weak. Clone size is not always given. Where it is, it says once, few, many or a class for expanded clones.

V gene: TRBV7-9
D gene: .
J gene: TRBJ2-3
clone size: once
CDR3 protein: CASSFQGSTDTQYF
CDR3 DNA: TGTGCCAGCAGCTTCCAGGGTAGCACAGATACGCAGTATTTT

V gene: TRBV9
D gene: .
J gene: TRBJ1-4
clone size: once
CDR3 protein: CASSATTASNEKLFF
CDR3 DNA: TGTGCCAGCAGCGCTACGACAGCTTCTAATGAAAAACTGTTTTTT

V gene: TRBV5-1
D gene: .
J gene: TRBJ2-5
clone size: .
CDR3 protein: CASSSGTSGGETQYF
CDR3 DNA: TGCGCCAGCAGCTCCGGGACCTCAGGAGGAGAGACCCAGTACTTC

V gene: TRBV2
D gene: .
J gene: TRBJ1-2
clone size: .
CDR3 protein: CASSPQTGLNGYTF
CDR3 DNA: TGTGCCAGCAGTCCCCAGACAGGACTGAATGGCTACACCTTC

V gene: TRBV28
D gene: TRBD1
J gene: TRBJ1-3
clone size: .
CDR3 protein: CASSSPPGQGDTIYF
CDR3 DNA: TGTGCCAGCAGTTCCCCCCCGGGACAGGGGGACACCATATATTTT

V gene: TRBV5-1
D gene: .
J gene: TRBJ2-1
clone size: .
CDR3 protein: CASSLASISGWNEQFF
CDR3 DNA: TGCGCCAGCAGCTTGGCCAGCATCTCAGGGTGGAATGAGCAGTTCTTC

V gene: TRBV5-6
D gene: TRBD1
J gene: TRBJ2-3
clone size: .
CDR3 protein: CASSPLKTGTSADTQYF
CDR3 DNA: TGTGCCAGCAGCCCGCTCAAGACAGGGACCTCCGCAGATACGCAGTATTTT

V gene: TRBV27
D gene: TRBD1
J gene: TRBJ1-2
clone size: .
CDR3 protein: CASSSGQGGFYGYTF
CDR3 DNA: TGTGCCAGCAGTTCCGGACAGGGTGGGTTCTATGGCTACACCTTC

V gene: TRBV28
D gene: .
J gene: TRBJ2-1
clone size: .
CDR3 protein: CASRVPQTRNEQFF
CDR3 DNA: TGTGCCAGCAGGGTACCCCAGACGAGGAATGAGCAGTTCTTC

V gene: TRBV7-8
D gene: TRBD2
J gene: TRBJ2-3
clone size: .
CDR3 protein: CASSLGLAASTDTQYF
CDR3 DNA: TGTGCCAGCAGCCTGGGACTAGCGGCAAGCACAGATACGCAGTATTTT

V gene: TRBV7-2
D gene: TRBD1
J gene: TRBJ2-1
clone size: .
CDR3 protein: CASSIDRGAYNEQFF
CDR3 DNA: TGTGCCAGCAGCATCGACAGGGGAGCTTACAATGAGCAGTTCTTC

V gene: TRBV5-1
D gene: TRBD1
J gene: TRBJ2-3
clone size: .
CDR3 protein: CASSLRTGDTDTQYF
CDR3 DNA: TGCGCCAGCAGCTTGCGGACAGGGGACACAGATACGCAGTATTTT

V gene: TRBV11-3
D gene: .
J gene: TRBJ1-3
clone size: once
CDR3 protein: CASSWGKAGNTIYF
CDR3 DNA: TGTGCCAGCAGCTGGGGCAAAGCTGGAAACACCATATATTTT

V gene: TRBV19
D gene: .
J gene: TRBJ2-1
clone size: .
CDR3 protein: CASSIFTSSYNEQFF
CDR3 DNA: TGTGCCAGTAGTATATTCACGAGCTCCTACAATGAGCAGTTCTTC

V gene: TRBV29-1
D gene: TRBD2
J gene: TRBJ2-7
clone size: .
CDR3 protein: CSVGVEAGPTLSSYEQYF
CDR3 DNA: TGCAGCGTGGGGGTCGAAGCGGGACCGACCCTCAGCTCCTACGAGCAGTACTTC

V gene: TRBV7-2
D gene: TRBD1
J gene: TRBJ1-4
clone size: .
CDR3 protein: CASSQGAGNEKLFF
CDR3 DNA: TGTGCCAGCAGCCAGGGGGCGGGTAATGAAAAACTGTTTTTT

V gene: TRBV4-1
D gene: TRBD2
J gene: TRBJ2-3
clone size: .
CDR3 protein: CASSRGTSGSTDTQYF
CDR3 DNA: TGCGCCAGCAGCCGAGGGACTAGCGGGAGCACAGATACGCAGTATTTT

V gene: TRBV7-2
D gene: .
J gene: TRBJ1-2
clone size: .
CDR3 protein: CASSLGINYGYTF
CDR3 DNA: TGTGCCAGCAGCTTGGGAATTAACTATGGCTACACCTTC

V gene: TRBV9
D gene: TRBD1
J gene: TRBJ2-7
clone size: .
CDR3 protein: CASSVTSGQGLDEQYF
CDR3 DNA: TGTGCCAGCAGCGTAACATCGGGACAGGGTTTAGACGAGCAGTACTTC

V gene: TRBV9
D gene: .
J gene: TRBJ2-3
clone size: .
CDR3 protein: CASSAPVRDTQYF
CDR3 DNA: TGTGCCAGCAGCGCACCAGTTCGGGATACGCAGTATTTT

V gene: TRBV9
D gene: .
J gene: TRBJ2-5
clone size: .
CDR3 protein: CASSAGETQYF
CDR3 DNA: TGTGCCAGCAGCGCCGGGGAGACCCAGTACTTC

V gene: TRBV19
D gene: .
J gene: TRBJ1-3
clone size: .
CDR3 protein: CASSRDGNTIYF
CDR3 DNA: TGTGCCAGTAGTCGAGATGGAAACACCATATATTTT

V gene: TRBV7-9
D gene: .
J gene: TRBJ1-5
clone size: once
CDR3 protein: CASSLANDGQPQHF
CDR3 DNA: TGTGCCAGCAGCTTAGCAAATGACGGTCAGCCCCAGCATTTT

V gene: TRBV7-9
D gene: .
J gene: TRBJ1-3
clone size: .
CDR3 protein: CASSLFTSGNTIYF
CDR3 DNA: TGTGCCAGCAGCTTATTCACCTCTGGAAACACCATATATTTT

V gene: TRBV27
D gene: TRBD2
J gene: TRBJ2-7
clone size: few
CDR3 protein: CASSLRGAGGYEQYF
CDR3 DNA: TGTGCCAGCAGTTTAAGGGGAGCGGGAGGGTACGAGCAGTACTTC

V gene: TRBV2
D gene: .
J gene: TRBJ2-1
clone size: .
CDR3 protein: CASRRGGASYNEQFF
CDR3 DNA: TGTGCCAGCAGGAGGGGGGGCGCTTCCTACAATGAGCAGTTCTTC

V gene: TRBV18
D gene: .
J gene: TRBJ1-3
clone size: .
CDR3 protein: CASSPPYTHSGNTIYF
CDR3 DNA: TGTGCCAGCTCACCACCGTACACGCACTCTGGAAACACCATATATTTT

V gene: TRBV7-9
D gene: .
J gene: TRBJ1-1
clone size: .
CDR3 protein: CASSFSSPNTEAFF
CDR3 DNA: TGTGCCAGCAGCTTTTCCAGTCCGAACACTGAAGCTTTCTTT

V gene: TRBV27
D gene: TRBD2
J gene: TRBJ2-1
clone size: .
CDR3 protein: CASSSYLAGGNNEQFF
CDR3 DNA: TGTGCCAGCAGTTCGTATCTAGCGGGAGGAAACAATGAGCAGTTCTTC

V gene: TRBV27
D gene: .
J gene: TRBJ2-1
clone size: .
CDR3 protein: CASSLGWRRSYNEQFF
CDR3 DNA: TGTGCCAGCAGTTTAGGCTGGAGGCGCTCCTACAATGAGCAGTTCTTC

V gene: TRBV28
D gene: .
J gene: TRBJ1-5
clone size: few
CDR3 protein: CASSYDQPQHF
CDR3 DNA: TGTGCCAGCAGTTACGATCAGCCCCAGCATTTT

V gene: TRBV28
D gene: TRBD1
J gene: TRBJ1-1
clone size: .
CDR3 protein: CASSLNVGGITEAFF
CDR3 DNA: TGTGCCAGCAGCCTAAATGTAGGGGGCATTACTGAAGCTTTCTTT

V gene: TRBV29-1
D gene: TRBD1
J gene: TRBJ2-1
clone size: .
CDR3 protein: CSVGQSSYNEQFF
CDR3 DNA: TGCAGCGTGGGACAGAGCTCCTACAATGAGCAGTTCTTC

V gene: TRBV27
D gene: TRBD2
J gene: TRBJ2-7
clone size: .
CDR3 protein: CASSLKDREREGSYEQYF
CDR3 DNA: TGTGCCAGCAGTTTAAAGGATCGTGAGCGGGAGGGTTCCTACGAGCAGTACTTC

V gene: TRBV15
D gene: .
J gene: TRBJ1-5
clone size: .
CDR3 protein: CATSRQAVYQPQHF
CDR3 DNA: TGTGCCACCAGCAGACAGGCCGTCTATCAGCCCCAGCATTTT

V gene: TRBV5-1
D gene: .
J gene: TRBJ1-4
clone size: .
CDR3 protein: CASSLGDQSNEKLFF
CDR3 DNA: TGCGCCAGCAGCTTGGGAGACCAGTCGAACGAAAAACTGTTTTTT